This T cell receptor (beta chain) emerged from a study of tissue T cells after allogeneic stem cell transplantation. Findings and caveats of the study: Limitations included a small, clinically heterogeneous cohort and limited sampling depth. Within patients, tissue anatomy strongly shaped TCR repertoire composition.

Survey-depth TCRbeta CDR3 sequencing reported V/J genes and productive frequencies. The method was immunoSEQ multiplex PCR; TCRdb's version includes in-frame clones alone and lacks a portion of them. The repertoire holds 5,500 to 9,000 clones, with 40% to 55% as singletons. The CDR3 extends over 11 amino acids. With 6 bases removed from V and 6 bases from J, the gap between germline ends came to 8 bases. Looked up from germline, CDR1 is KGHPV and CDR2 is FQNQEV (reference sequence). Sample time point: mouse harvest day 7 after allogeneic transplant. The graft held 10^6 splenic CD5+ T cells and 10^7 T-cell-depleted bone marrow cells. This mouse GVHD model was MHC-mismatched B6 to BALB/c, profiled day 7 or 14. About this clone: Its matching antigen is unknown. Gene and germline names: mouse. The CDR3 end is not reached by the read, which stops 1 residue before it; the germline J gene fills it in.

This sequence originates from a female BALB/c mouse given C57BL/6 T cells with graft-versus-host disease after an allogeneic hematopoietic cell transplant. The chain couples TRBV26 to TRBJ1-1; D possibly corresponds to TRBD1 (5 bases). The sequencing sample was made of gut tissue. The CDR3 region is CASSRDPEVFF. The part of the CDR3 DNA that was read is TGTGCCAGCAGCAGGGATCCAGAAGTCTTC.